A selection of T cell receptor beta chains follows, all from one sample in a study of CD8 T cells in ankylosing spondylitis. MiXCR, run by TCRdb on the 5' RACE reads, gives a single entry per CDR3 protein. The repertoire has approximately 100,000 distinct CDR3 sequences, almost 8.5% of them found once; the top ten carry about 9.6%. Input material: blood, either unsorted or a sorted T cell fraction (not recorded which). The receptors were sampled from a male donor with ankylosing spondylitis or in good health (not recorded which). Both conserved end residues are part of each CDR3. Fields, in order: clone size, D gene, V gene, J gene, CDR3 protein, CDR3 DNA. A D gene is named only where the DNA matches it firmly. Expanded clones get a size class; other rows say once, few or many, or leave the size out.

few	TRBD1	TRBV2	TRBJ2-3	CASSKRQGAKDTQYF	TGTGCCAGCAGTAAGAGACAGGGGGCAAAAGATACGCAGTATTTT
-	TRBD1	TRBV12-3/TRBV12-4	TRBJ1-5	CASSSRQGGNQPQHF	TGTGCCAGCAGCAGCCGACAGGGTGGGAATCAGCCCCAGCATTTT
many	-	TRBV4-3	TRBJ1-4	CASSQEVGGVWEKLFF	TGCGCCAGCAGCCAAGAGGTCGGAGGGGTTTGGGAAAAACTGTTTTTT
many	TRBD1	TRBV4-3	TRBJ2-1	CASSQDTGTASYNEQFF	TGCGCCAGCAGCCAGGATACCGGGACAGCCTCCTACAATGAGCAGTTCTTC
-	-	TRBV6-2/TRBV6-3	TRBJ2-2	CASYAWNTGELFF	TGTGCCAGCTATGCCTGGAACACCGGGGAGCTGTTTTTT
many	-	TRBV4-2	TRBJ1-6	CASSQEGDYNSPLHF	TGTGCCAGCAGCCAAGAAGGGGACTATAATTCACCCCTCCACTTT
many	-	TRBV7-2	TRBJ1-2	CASSLGPETYGYTF	TGTGCCAGCAGCTTAGGTCCCGAAACCTATGGCTACACCTTC
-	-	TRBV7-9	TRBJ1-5	CAGSLAGRGVDQPQHF	TGTGCCGGCAGCTTAGCAGGCAGGGGTGTCGATCAGCCCCAGCATTTT
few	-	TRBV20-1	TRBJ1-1	CSARDGAGADPNTEAFF	TGCAGTGCCAGAGATGGGGCAGGGGCAGACCCTAACACTGAAGCTTTCTTT
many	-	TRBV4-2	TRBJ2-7	CASSQERGSYEQYF	TGTGCCAGCAGCCAAGAACGGGGCTCCTACGAGCAGTACTTC
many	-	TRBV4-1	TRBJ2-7	CASSRIGSSYEQYF	TGCGCCAGCAGCCGAATAGGAAGCTCCTACGAGCAGTACTTC
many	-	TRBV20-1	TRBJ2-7	CSASGDSLTYEQYF	TGCAGTGCTAGTGGTGACAGCCTGACCTACGAGCAGTACTTC
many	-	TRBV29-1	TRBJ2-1	CSVSRSQSSYNEQFF	TGCAGCGTTTCGAGGTCCCAATCATCTTACAATGAGCAGTTCTTC
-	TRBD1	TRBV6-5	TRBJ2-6	CASSRDSSTSGANVLTF	TGTGCCAGCAGTCGGGACAGCTCTACTTCTGGGGCCAACGTCCTGACTTTC
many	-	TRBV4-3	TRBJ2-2	CASSQVLWGRSNTGELFF	TGCGCCAGCAGCCAAGTCCTTTGGGGGAGGAGCAACACCGGGGAGCTGTTTTTT
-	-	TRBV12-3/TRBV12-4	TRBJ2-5	CASSQAFGGTQYF	TGTGCCAGCAGTCAAGCATTCGGTGGGACCCAGTACTTC
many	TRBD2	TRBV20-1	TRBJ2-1	CSAPGLAGRWGDEQFF	TGCAGTGCTCCTGGACTAGCGGGCAGATGGGGGGATGAGCAGTTCTTC
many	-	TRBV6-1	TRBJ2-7	CASSVSESSYEQYF	TGTGCCAGCAGTGTATCGGAATCTTCCTACGAGCAGTACTTC
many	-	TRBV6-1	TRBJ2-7	CASSEEPPHRSDCEQYF	TGTGCCAGCAGTGAAGAGCCACCACACCGGAGCGACTGCGAGCAGTACTTC
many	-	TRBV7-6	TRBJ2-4	CASSTGPATKNIQYF	TGTGCCAGCAGCACAGGACCCGCCACCAAAAACATTCAGTACTTC
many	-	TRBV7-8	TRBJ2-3	CASSLLGDTQYF	TGTGCCAGCAGCTTATTGGGGGATACGCAGTATTTT
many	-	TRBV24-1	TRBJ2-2	CATSDSRGSTGELFF	TGTGCCACCAGTGATTCGAGGGGGTCCACCGGGGAGCTGTTTTTT